These T cell receptor beta chains were read from a single sample in a study of regulatory T cells in long-lasting Graves disease. TCRdb recomputed calls from the multiplex PCR reads with MiXCR, one row per CDR3 protein. The data hold under 400,000 distinct CDR3 sequences, with roughly 17% observed a single time. These same records also appear under a second study, on T cells in Graves' hyperthyroidism and ophthalmopathy.

Material: peripheral blood mononuclear cells (PBMCs), obtained at new diagnosis, from a patient treated with antithyroid drugs. The receptors stem from a middle-aged man with Graves disease. CDR3s leave out the opening cysteine and the closing phenylalanine or tryptophan. The order of the fields is V gene, J gene, CDR3 protein.

v_call: TRBV6-5; j_call: TRBJ1-2; cdr3_aa: ASSYVSAYGYT
v_call: TRBV14; j_call: TRBJ1-5; cdr3_aa: ASSGHGNQPQH
v_call: TRBV5-1; j_call: TRBJ1-1; cdr3_aa: ASSSGGRTEAF
v_call: TRBV30; j_call: TRBJ2-3; cdr3_aa: AWSVQLGRTDTQY
v_call: TRBV4-2; j_call: TRBJ1-4; cdr3_aa: ASSQEGGSSEKLF
v_call: TRBV6-5; j_call: TRBJ1-2; cdr3_aa: ASSYSRDLGGYT
v_call: TRBV5-1; j_call: TRBJ2-4; cdr3_aa: ASSLNRLAGGNIQY
v_call: TRBV20-1; j_call: TRBJ2-7; cdr3_aa: SARDSGTGNSYEQY
v_call: TRBV2; j_call: TRBJ1-2; cdr3_aa: ASTEGGNYGYT
v_call: TRBV12-5; j_call: TRBJ1-2; cdr3_aa: ASGLVNYGYT
v_call: TRBV20-1; j_call: TRBJ1-5; cdr3_aa: SARARNPGQGRNQPQH
v_call: TRBV18; j_call: TRBJ2-4; cdr3_aa: ASSPPLDTLAKNIQY
v_call: TRBV10-3; j_call: TRBJ1-2; cdr3_aa: AISAGTGGIYGYT
v_call: TRBV4-3; j_call: TRBJ1-5; cdr3_aa: ASSQELIQPQH
v_call: TRBV27; j_call: TRBJ2-7; cdr3_aa: ASSLSPDGTYEQY
v_call: TRBV9; j_call: TRBJ2-6; cdr3_aa: ASSVSLTGANVLT
v_call: TRBV7-3; j_call: TRBJ1-6; cdr3_aa: ASSKTGGNSPLH
v_call: TRBV2; j_call: TRBJ1-1; cdr3_aa: ASRAGEGTEAF
v_call: TRBV7-8; j_call: TRBJ2-5; cdr3_aa: ASSFRDRGQETQY
v_call: TRBV24-1; j_call: TRBJ1-5; cdr3_aa: ATSDLPGQINQPQH
v_call: TRBV7-3; j_call: TRBJ2-7; cdr3_aa: ASSLTGNSYEQY
v_call: TRBV24-1; j_call: TRBJ1-4; cdr3_aa: ATGARENEKLF
v_call: TRBV6-5; j_call: TRBJ1-5; cdr3_aa: ASSYFLGASQPQH
v_call: TRBV29-1; j_call: TRBJ2-1; cdr3_aa: STPTSNNEQF
v_call: TRBV20-1; j_call: TRBJ2-1; cdr3_aa: SEAGLAGGPIDRQF
v_call: TRBV27; j_call: TRBJ2-1; cdr3_aa: ASSLGDSYEQF
v_call: TRBV18; j_call: TRBJ2-1; cdr3_aa: ASSPGGAYNEQF
v_call: TRBV28; j_call: TRBJ2-7; cdr3_aa: ASRPGGDRGREQY
v_call: TRBV11-2; j_call: TRBJ1-1; cdr3_aa: ASSLVWNTEAF
v_call: TRBV5-1; j_call: TRBJ2-1; cdr3_aa: ASSFLAGDNEQF
v_call: TRBV5-1; j_call: TRBJ2-3; cdr3_aa: ASSLSGADTQY
v_call: TRBV28; j_call: TRBJ2-4; cdr3_aa: ASNPTGLANIQY
v_call: TRBV20-1; j_call: TRBJ2-5; cdr3_aa: SAINPGLGQETQY
v_call: TRBV2; j_call: TRBJ1-5; cdr3_aa: ASGGRDSNQPQH
v_call: TRBV3-1; j_call: TRBJ1-6; cdr3_aa: ASSQRQLYNSPLH
v_call: TRBV20-1; j_call: TRBJ2-1; cdr3_aa: SARPPGEQF
v_call: TRBV6-1; j_call: TRBJ1-5; cdr3_aa: ASTNPGQYNQPQH
v_call: TRBV9; j_call: TRBJ2-3; cdr3_aa: ASSPGVGGTDTQY
v_call: TRBV11-3; j_call: TRBJ2-5; cdr3_aa: ASSLLCLVETQY
v_call: TRBV6-1; j_call: TRBJ1-3; cdr3_aa: ASVDRGIGNTIY
v_call: TRBV15; j_call: TRBJ2-5; cdr3_aa: ATSRESMFQETQY
v_call: TRBV3-1; j_call: TRBJ1-3; cdr3_aa: ASSPSGVGFGNTIY
v_call: TRBV5-1; j_call: TRBJ2-3; cdr3_aa: ASSLTQPGQGDTQY
v_call: TRBV7-6; j_call: TRBJ2-1; cdr3_aa: ASSLTESGAYNEQF
v_call: TRBV3-1; j_call: TRBJ2-7; cdr3_aa: ASSQDSDHWEQY
v_call: TRBV18; j_call: TRBJ2-3; cdr3_aa: ASSQIAGQSTDTQY
v_call: TRBV12-3/TRBV12-4; j_call: TRBJ1-5; cdr3_aa: ASSYLYQPQH
v_call: TRBV2; j_call: TRBJ2-7; cdr3_aa: ASSPGTLLWGQY
v_call: TRBV28; j_call: TRBJ1-4; cdr3_aa: ASRPTGPNEKLF
v_call: TRBV4-1; j_call: TRBJ1-5; cdr3_aa: ASSQEVYRTGNSNQPQH
v_call: TRBV11-2; j_call: TRBJ2-2; cdr3_aa: ASSLGSGGLYTGELF
v_call: TRBV6-2/TRBV6-3; j_call: TRBJ1-3; cdr3_aa: AVRQPGNTIY
v_call: TRBV11-2; j_call: TRBJ2-5; cdr3_aa: ASSEFGGRLGTQY